The rows below give T cell receptor beta chains drawn from one sample of a study of glioma-infiltrating T cells after dendritic cell vaccination. Repertoires were generated with immunoSEQ multiplex PCR, while TCRdb's copy carries only in-frame clones and drops some. Of some 46,000 clones listed, about nine tenths were seen once; the top ten hold around 5%. This specimen consisted of blood, obtained after dendritic cell vaccination. Every receptor here comes from a human donor with glioblastoma. CDR3s include the opening cysteine and the closing phenylalanine or tryptophan. Fields, in order: V gene, clone size, J gene, D gene, CDR3 protein, CDR3 DNA. D genes are given only for firm matches. Clone sizes are given selectively: once, few, many, or a class where the clone is expanded.

V gene: TRBV21-1
clone size: NA
J gene: TRBJ2-3
D gene: NA
CDR3 protein: CASSNEELAGNTDTQYF
CDR3 DNA: TGTGCCAGCAGCAACGAAGAGCTAGCGGGAAACACAGATACGCAGTATTTT

V gene: TRBV9
clone size: NA
J gene: TRBJ1-2
D gene: TRBD1
CDR3 protein: CASSPRTGSLGGYTF
CDR3 DNA: TGTGCCAGCAGCCCAAGGACAGGGAGCTTGGGTGGCTACACCTTC

V gene: TRBV7-3
clone size: NA
J gene: TRBJ2-2
D gene: NA
CDR3 protein: CASSPNPSANTGELFF
CDR3 DNA: TGTGCCAGCAGTCCTAACCCGAGCGCGAACACCGGGGAGCTGTTTTTT

V gene: TRBV7-9
clone size: few
J gene: TRBJ1-5
D gene: NA
CDR3 protein: CASSLGGNNQPQHF
CDR3 DNA: TGTGCCAGCAGCTTAGGAGGTAACAATCAGCCCCAGCATTTT

V gene: TRBV10-3
clone size: NA
J gene: TRBJ1-6
D gene: TRBD1
CDR3 protein: CAIRGDREDSPLHF
CDR3 DNA: TGTGCCATCAGGGGGGACAGGGAGGATTCACCCCTCCACTTT

V gene: TRBV27
clone size: NA
J gene: TRBJ2-7
D gene: TRBD2
CDR3 protein: CASSSGGGQSSYEQYF
CDR3 DNA: TGTGCCAGCAGTTCGGGAGGTGGACAAAGTTCCTACGAGCAGTACTTC

V gene: TRBV27
clone size: once
J gene: TRBJ1-5
D gene: TRBD1
CDR3 protein: CASRETGGGQPQHF
CDR3 DNA: TGTGCCAGCAGGGAGACAGGGGGTGGGCAGCCCCAGCATTTT

V gene: TRBV10-3
clone size: NA
J gene: TRBJ1-2
D gene: NA
CDR3 protein: CASSELGMGGYTF
CDR3 DNA: TGTGCCAGCAGTGAACTAGGGATGGGTGGCTACACCTTC

V gene: TRBV5-1
clone size: NA
J gene: TRBJ2-1
D gene: NA
CDR3 protein: CASSLATGGGQFF
CDR3 DNA: TGCGCCAGCAGCTTGGCCACAGGCGGCGGGCAGTTCTTC

V gene: TRBV27
clone size: once
J gene: TRBJ2-1
D gene: TRBD2
CDR3 protein: CASSLLGLAGLGEQFF
CDR3 DNA: TGTGCCAGCAGTTTACTGGGACTAGCGGGATTGGGTGAGCAGTTCTTC

V gene: TRBV5-4
clone size: NA
J gene: TRBJ2-1
D gene: TRBD2
CDR3 protein: CASSLGRGTDEQFF
CDR3 DNA: TGTGCCAGCAGCCTGGGGAGGGGCACCGATGAGCAGTTCTTC

V gene: TRBV6-1
clone size: NA
J gene: TRBJ2-2
D gene: NA
CDR3 protein: CASSATPRGTGELFF
CDR3 DNA: TGTGCCAGCAGTGCTACTCCCAGGGGAACCGGGGAGCTGTTTTTT

V gene: TRBV9
clone size: NA
J gene: TRBJ2-2
D gene: TRBD2
CDR3 protein: CASSGLTSGKAGELFF
CDR3 DNA: TGTGCCAGCAGCGGCCTGACTAGCGGGAAGGCCGGGGAGCTGTTTTTT

V gene: TRBV5-1
clone size: NA
J gene: TRBJ1-4
D gene: TRBD1
CDR3 protein: CASSSGTVNEKLFF
CDR3 DNA: TGCGCCAGCAGCTCCGGGACAGTTAATGAAAAACTGTTTTTT

V gene: TRBV5-1
clone size: NA
J gene: TRBJ1-1
D gene: NA
CDR3 protein: CASSLLQGMNTEAFF
CDR3 DNA: TGCGCCAGCAGCCTACTCCAGGGCATGAACACTGAAGCTTTCTTT

V gene: TRBV6-6
clone size: NA
J gene: TRBJ2-3
D gene: TRBD1
CDR3 protein: CASTSRGRGRPDTQYF
CDR3 DNA: TGTGCCAGCACTTCCCGGGGCAGGGGGCGCCCAGATACGCAGTATTTT

V gene: TRBV4-1
clone size: few
J gene: TRBJ2-2
D gene: NA
CDR3 protein: CASSQVWGGYNGELFF
CDR3 DNA: TGCGCCAGCAGCCAAGTATGGGGGGGCTATAACGGGGAGCTGTTTTTT

V gene: TRBV7-9
clone size: NA
J gene: TRBJ2-2
D gene: NA
CDR3 protein: CASSLVAAGELFF
CDR3 DNA: TGTGCCAGCAGCTTAGTCGCGGCCGGGGAGCTGTTTTTT

V gene: TRBV30
clone size: NA
J gene: TRBJ1-1
D gene: NA
CDR3 protein: CAWTFGGNTEAFF
CDR3 DNA: TGTGCCTGGACGTTTGGAGGTAACACTGAAGCTTTCTTT

V gene: TRBV5-1
clone size: NA
J gene: TRBJ2-7
D gene: TRBD2
CDR3 protein: CASSLGPQGTSGNYEQYF
CDR3 DNA: TGCGCCAGCAGCCTGGGACCACAGGGGACTAGCGGGAACTACGAGCAGTACTTC